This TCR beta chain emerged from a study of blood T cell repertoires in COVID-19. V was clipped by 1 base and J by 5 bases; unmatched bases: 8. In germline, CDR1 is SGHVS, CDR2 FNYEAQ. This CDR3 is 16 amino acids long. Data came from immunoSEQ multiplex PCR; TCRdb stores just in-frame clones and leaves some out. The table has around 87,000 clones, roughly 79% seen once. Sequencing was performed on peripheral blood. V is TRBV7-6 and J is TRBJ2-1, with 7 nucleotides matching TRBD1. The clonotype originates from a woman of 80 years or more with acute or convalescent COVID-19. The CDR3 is CASSLDPPRGNNEQFF. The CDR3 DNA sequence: TGTGCCAGCAGCTTAGACCCCCCCAGGGGGAACAATGAGCAGTTCTTC.